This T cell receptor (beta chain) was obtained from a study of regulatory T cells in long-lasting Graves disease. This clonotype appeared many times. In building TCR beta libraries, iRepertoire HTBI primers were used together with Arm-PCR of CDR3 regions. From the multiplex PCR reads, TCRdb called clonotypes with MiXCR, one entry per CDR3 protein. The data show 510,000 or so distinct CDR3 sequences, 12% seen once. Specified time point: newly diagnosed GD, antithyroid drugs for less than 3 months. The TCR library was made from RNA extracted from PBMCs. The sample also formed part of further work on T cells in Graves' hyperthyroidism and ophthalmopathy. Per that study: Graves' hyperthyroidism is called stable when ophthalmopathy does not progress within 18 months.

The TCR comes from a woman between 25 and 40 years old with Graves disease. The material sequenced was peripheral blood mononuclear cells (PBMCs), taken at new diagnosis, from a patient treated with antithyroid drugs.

The CDR3 is CASSDQAGYREQYF. The CDR3 nucleotides are TGCGCCAGCAGTGACCAAGCGGGATATCGGGAGCAGTACTTC. The gene calls are TRBV10-2 and TRBJ2-7, with 7 bases aligning to TRBD2. From germline, CDR1 is WSHSY and CDR2 SAAADI. J lost 7 bases, V lost 3 bases, and 9 bases had no gene match. The CDR3 extends over 14 amino acids.